Sequencing of this T cell receptor (beta chain) was carried out in a study of blood T cell repertoires in COVID-19. The CDR3 runs to 14 residues. Germline V CDR1 and CDR2: SGHTA, FQGNSA. The V gene lost 6 bases and the J gene lost 7 bases, with 15 bases spanning the gap. Authors' analysis steps: Estimated nucleated cell counts came from reference gene primer amplification. Method: immunoSEQ multiplex PCR; TCRdb's copy keeps in-frame clones and lacks some. V, J and clone size reflect that table, while D and trimming were determined from the DNA. The table shows roughly 120,000 clones, with over 70% occurring only once.

The clonotype originates from a man aged 45-65 years with acute or convalescent COVID-19. V usage is TRBV7-2 and J usage is TRBJ1-4; D uncertain. The specimen sequenced was peripheral blood. In nucleotides, the CDR3 is TGTGCCAGCAGGGGGAGGGCACGTGGTGAAAAACTGTTTTTT. As protein: CASRGRARGEKLFF.